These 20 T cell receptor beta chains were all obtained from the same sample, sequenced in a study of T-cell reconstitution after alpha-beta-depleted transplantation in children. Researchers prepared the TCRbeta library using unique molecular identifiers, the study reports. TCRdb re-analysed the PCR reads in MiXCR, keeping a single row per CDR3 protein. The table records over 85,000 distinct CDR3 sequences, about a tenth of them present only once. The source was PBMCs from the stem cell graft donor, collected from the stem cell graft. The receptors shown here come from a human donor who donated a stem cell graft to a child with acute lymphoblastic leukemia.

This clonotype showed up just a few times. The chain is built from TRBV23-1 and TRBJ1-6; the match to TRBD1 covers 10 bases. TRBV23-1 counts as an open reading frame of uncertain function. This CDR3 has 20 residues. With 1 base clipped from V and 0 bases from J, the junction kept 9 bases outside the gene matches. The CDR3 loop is CASSQLGGQGLSSYNSPLHF. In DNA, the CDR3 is TGCGCCAGCAGTCAATTAGGGGGACAGGGGCTTAGCTCCTATAATTCACCCCTCCACTTT.

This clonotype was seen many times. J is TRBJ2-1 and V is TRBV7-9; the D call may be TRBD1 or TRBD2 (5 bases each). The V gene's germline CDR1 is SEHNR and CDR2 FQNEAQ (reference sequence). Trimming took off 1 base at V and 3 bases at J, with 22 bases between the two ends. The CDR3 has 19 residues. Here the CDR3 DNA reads TGTGCCAGCAGCTTAGTAGTTACGACATATGGGGGTGACTACAATGAGCAGTTCTTC. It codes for CASSLVVTTYGGDYNEQFF.

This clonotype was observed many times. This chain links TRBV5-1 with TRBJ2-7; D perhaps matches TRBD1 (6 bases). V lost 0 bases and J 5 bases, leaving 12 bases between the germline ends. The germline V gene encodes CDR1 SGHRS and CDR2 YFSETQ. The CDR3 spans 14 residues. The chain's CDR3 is CASSLGRGSDEQYF. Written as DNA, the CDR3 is TGCGCCAGCAGCTTGGGCAGGGGATCCGACGAGCAGTACTTC.

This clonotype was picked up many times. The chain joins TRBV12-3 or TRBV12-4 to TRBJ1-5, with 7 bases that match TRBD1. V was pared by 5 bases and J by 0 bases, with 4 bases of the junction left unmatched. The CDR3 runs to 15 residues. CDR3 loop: CASSGQAYSNQPQHF. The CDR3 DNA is TGTGCCAGCAGTGGACAGGCGTATAGCAATCAGCCCCAGCATTTT.

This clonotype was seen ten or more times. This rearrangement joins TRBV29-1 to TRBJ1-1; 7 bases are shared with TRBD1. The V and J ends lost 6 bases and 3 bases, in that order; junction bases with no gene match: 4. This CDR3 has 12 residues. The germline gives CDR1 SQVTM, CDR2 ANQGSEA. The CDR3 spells CSVTGQDTEAFF. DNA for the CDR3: TGCAGCGTGACAGGACAGGACACTGAAGCTTTCTTT. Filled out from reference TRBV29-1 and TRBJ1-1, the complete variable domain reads SAVISQKPSRDICQRGTSLTIQCQVDSQVTMMFWYRQQPGQSLTLIATANQGSEATYESGFVIDKFPISRPNLTFSTLTVSNMSPEDSSIYLCSVTGQDTEAFFGQGTRLTVV.

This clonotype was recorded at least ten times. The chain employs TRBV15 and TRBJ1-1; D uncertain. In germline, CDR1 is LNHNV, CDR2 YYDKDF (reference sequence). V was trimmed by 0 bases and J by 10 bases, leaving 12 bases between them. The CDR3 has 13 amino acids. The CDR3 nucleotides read TGTGCCACCAGCAGAGATGAAGTCGGAGGAGCTTTCTTT. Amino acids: CATSRDEVGGAFF.

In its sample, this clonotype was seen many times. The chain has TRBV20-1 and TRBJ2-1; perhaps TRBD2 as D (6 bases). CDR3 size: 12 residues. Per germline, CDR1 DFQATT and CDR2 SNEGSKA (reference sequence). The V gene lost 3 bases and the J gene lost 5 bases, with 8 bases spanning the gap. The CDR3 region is CSASGSNNEQFF. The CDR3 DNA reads TGCAGTGCTAGCGGGAGTAACAATGAGCAGTTCTTC.

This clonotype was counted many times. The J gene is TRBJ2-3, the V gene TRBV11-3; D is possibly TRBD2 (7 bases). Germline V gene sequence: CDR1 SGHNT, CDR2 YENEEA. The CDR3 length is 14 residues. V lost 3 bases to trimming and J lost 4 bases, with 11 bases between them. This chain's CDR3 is CASSFGGGADTQYF. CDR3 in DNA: TGTGCCAGCAGCTTTGGGGGGGGCGCAGATACGCAGTATTTT.

The CDR3 here is CASSFGHGAGSYEQYF. In DNA, the CDR3 is TGTGCCAGCAGTTTCGGTCACGGAGCGGGATCCTACGAGCAGTACTTC. This rearrangement joins TRBV28 to TRBJ2-7, with 7 bases identical to TRBD2. CDR3 size: 16 residues. Germline trimming cut 3 bases from V and 1 base from J; bases unmatched to any gene: 9. CDR1 and CDR2 (germline): MDHEN, SYDVKM.

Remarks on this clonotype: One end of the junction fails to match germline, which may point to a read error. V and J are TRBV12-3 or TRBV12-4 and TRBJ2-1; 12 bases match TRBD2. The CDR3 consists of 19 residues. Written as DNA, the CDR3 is TGTGCCAGCTGTTTTACCCTAACTAGCGGGAGGACTGAGGGGAATGAGCAGTTCTTC. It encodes CASCFTLTSGRTEGNEQFF.

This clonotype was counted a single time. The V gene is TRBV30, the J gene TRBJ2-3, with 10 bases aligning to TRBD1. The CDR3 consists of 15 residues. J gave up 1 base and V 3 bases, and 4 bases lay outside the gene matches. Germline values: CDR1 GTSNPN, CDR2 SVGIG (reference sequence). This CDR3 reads CAWRRQGAGTDTQYF. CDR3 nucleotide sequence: TGTGCCTGGAGAAGACAGGGGGCGGGCACAGATACGCAGTATTTT.

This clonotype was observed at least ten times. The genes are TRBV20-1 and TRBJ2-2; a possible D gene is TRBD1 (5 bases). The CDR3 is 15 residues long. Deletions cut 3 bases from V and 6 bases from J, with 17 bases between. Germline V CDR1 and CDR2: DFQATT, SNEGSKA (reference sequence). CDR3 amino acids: CSASGWGSRAGELFF. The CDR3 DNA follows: TGCAGTGCTAGCGGTTGGGGCTCAAGGGCCGGGGAGCTGTTTTTT.

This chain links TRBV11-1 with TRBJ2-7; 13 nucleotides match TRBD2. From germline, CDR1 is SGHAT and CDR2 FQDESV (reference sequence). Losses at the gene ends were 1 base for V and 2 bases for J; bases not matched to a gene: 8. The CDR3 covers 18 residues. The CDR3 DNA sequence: TGTGCCAGCAGCTTAGGGGGACTAGCGGGGTTAACCGCCTACGAGCAGTACTTC. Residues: CASSLGGLAGLTAYEQYF.

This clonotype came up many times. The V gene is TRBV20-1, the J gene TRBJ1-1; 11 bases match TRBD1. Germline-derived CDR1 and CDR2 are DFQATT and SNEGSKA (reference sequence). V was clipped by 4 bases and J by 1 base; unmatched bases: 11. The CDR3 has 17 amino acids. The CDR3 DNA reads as TGCAGTGCTATCGGACAGGGGGCAAGGGATAAGAACACTGAAGCTTTCTTT. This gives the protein CSAIGQGARDKNTEAFF.

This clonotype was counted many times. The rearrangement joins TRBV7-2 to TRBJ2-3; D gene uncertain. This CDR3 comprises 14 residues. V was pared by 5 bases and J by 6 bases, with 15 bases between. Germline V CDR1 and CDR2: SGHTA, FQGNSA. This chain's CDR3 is CASSRSILEDTQYF. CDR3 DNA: TGTGCCAGCAGCCGCAGCATCTTGGAGGATACGCAGTATTTT.

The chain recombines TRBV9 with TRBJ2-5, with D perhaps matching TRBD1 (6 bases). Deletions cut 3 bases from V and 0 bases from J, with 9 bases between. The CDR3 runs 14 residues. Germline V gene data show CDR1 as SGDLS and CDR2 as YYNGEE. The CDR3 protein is CASSAWDNQETQYF. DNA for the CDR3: TGTGCCAGCAGCGCATGGGACAACCAAGAGACCCAGTACTTC.

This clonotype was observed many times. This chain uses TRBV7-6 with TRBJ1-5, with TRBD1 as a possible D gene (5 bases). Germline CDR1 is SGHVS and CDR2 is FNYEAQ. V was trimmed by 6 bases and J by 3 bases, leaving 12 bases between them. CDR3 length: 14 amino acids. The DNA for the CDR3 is TGTGCCAGCAGTCCCGACAGTTACAATCAGCCCCAGCATTTT. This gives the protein CASSPDSYNQPQHF. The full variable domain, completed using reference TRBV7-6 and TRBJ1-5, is GAGVSQSPRYKVTKRGQDVALRCDPISGHVSLYWYRQALGQGPEFLTYFNYEAQQDKSGLPNDRFSAERPEGSISTLTIQRTEQRDSAMYRCASSPDSYNQPQHFGDGTRLSIL.

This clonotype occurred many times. The CDR3 loop is CASSSGQYNEQFF. In DNA form, the CDR3 reads TGTGCCAGCAGCTCCGGACAGTACAATGAGCAGTTCTTC. The chain has TRBV7-8 and TRBJ2-1; tentative D call: TRBD1 (6 bases). Between the trimmed V and J ends, which lost 4 bases and 4 bases, there was a span of 8 bases. Per the germline V gene, CDR1 is SGHVS and CDR2 is FQNEAQ. The CDR3 spans 13 residues.

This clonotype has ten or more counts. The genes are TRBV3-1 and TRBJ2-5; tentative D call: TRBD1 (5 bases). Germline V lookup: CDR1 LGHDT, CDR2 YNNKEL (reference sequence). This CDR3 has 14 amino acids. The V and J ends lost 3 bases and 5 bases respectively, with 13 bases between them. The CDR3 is CASSHSRVPETQYF. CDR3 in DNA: TGTGCCAGCAGCCACTCCAGGGTTCCGGAGACCCAGTACTTC.

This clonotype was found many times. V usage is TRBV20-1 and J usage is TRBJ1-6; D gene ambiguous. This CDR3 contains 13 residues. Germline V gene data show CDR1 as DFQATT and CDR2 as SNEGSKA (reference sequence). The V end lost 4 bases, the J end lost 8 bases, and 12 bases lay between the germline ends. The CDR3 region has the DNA TGCAGTGCTATGCCCACCGCGGATTCACCCCTCCACTTT. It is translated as CSAMPTADSPLHF.